Listed below are T cell receptor beta chains from one sample, sequenced in a study of long-term antiretroviral therapy in people with HIV. TCRdb's table, derived via immunoSEQ multiplex PCR, lists solely in-frame clones and lacks some. The table has 30,000 or so clones, over 75% seen once. Sequencing used unsorted PBMCs, obtained 1.5 years before starting antiretroviral therapy. These receptors all come from a man aged 18-30 years with HIV. CDR3s include the opening cysteine and the closing phenylalanine or tryptophan. The order of the fields is J gene, D gene, clone size, V gene, CDR3 DNA, CDR3 protein. A D gene is named only where the DNA matches it firmly. Some rows mark clone size as missing; the rest say once, few, many or name a class of expanded clone.

J: TRBJ2-5; D: TRBD2; size: -; V: TRBV29-1; DNA: TGCAGCGCTAAGTCACTAGCGGCGCCGCAAGAGACCCAGTACTTC; CDR3: CSAKSLAAPQETQYF
J: TRBJ2-7; D: TRBD1; size: once; V: TRBV5-4; DNA: TGTGCCAGCAGCCTCGCTCGGACAGGGGGCGCATACGAGCAGTACTTC; CDR3: CASSLARTGGAYEQYF
J: TRBJ2-7; D: TRBD2; size: -; V: TRBV30; DNA: TGTGCCTGGGAGGGGACTAGCGATCCGCTCGAGCAGTACTTC; CDR3: CAWEGTSDPLEQYF
J: TRBJ2-3; D: -; size: -; V: TRBV20-1; DNA: TGCAGTGCTAGTGCGGTTACGCAGTATTTT; CDR3: CSASAVTQYF
J: TRBJ1-2; D: -; size: -; V: TRBV9; DNA: TGTGCCAGCAGCGGCAGGCTTACCTATGGCTACACCTTC; CDR3: CASSGRLTYGYTF
J: TRBJ1-2; D: TRBD1; size: -; V: TRBV19; DNA: TGTGCCAGTAGTATAGAGGGGACAGGGGCAGCGGATGGCTACACCTTC; CDR3: CASSIEGTGAADGYTF
J: TRBJ2-3; D: -; size: -; V: TRBV7-9; DNA: TGTGCCAGCAGCTTAAGCCAGGGTGGAACAGATACGCAGTATTTT; CDR3: CASSLSQGGTDTQYF
J: TRBJ1-1; D: -; size: few; V: TRBV5-1; DNA: TGCGCCAGCAGCTTGGCCCGAGGGGGAAAAACTGAAGCTTTCTTT; CDR3: CASSLARGGKTEAFF
J: TRBJ2-1; D: TRBD2; size: -; V: TRBV29-1; DNA: TGCAGCGTTTTGACTAGCGGGGGGCCTAGCTCCTACAATGAGCAGTTCTTC; CDR3: CSVLTSGGPSSYNEQFF
J: TRBJ2-5; D: TRBD1; size: -; V: TRBV6-4; DNA: TGTGCCAGCACGAATAAACAGGGGGCGAGTCGAGAGACCCAGTACTTC; CDR3: CASTNKQGASRETQYF
J: TRBJ2-5; D: TRBD2; size: once; V: TRBV19; DNA: TGTGCCAGTAGTATAGGGAGTAGCGGGAGTTACCAAGAGACCCAGTACTTC; CDR3: CASSIGSSGSYQETQYF
J: TRBJ1-3; D: -; size: -; V: TRBV30; DNA: TGTGCCTGGCGGACTACATCTCTAGACCGACCCTCTGGAAACACCATATATTTT; CDR3: CAWRTTSLDRPSGNTIYF
J: TRBJ1-1; D: TRBD1; size: few; V: TRBV4-2; DNA: TGTGCCAGCAGCCTCGGACTGACAGGGGATACTGAAGCTTTCTTT; CDR3: CASSLGLTGDTEAFF
J: TRBJ2-5; D: TRBD1; size: -; V: TRBV5-4; DNA: TGTGCCAGCAGCGGTCAGGGGGAAGAGACCCAGTACTTC; CDR3: CASSGQGEETQYF
J: TRBJ1-1; D: -; size: -; V: TRBV5-8; DNA: TGTGCCAGCAGCTTGGATTTGGGACCGAGAAACACTGAAGCTTTCTTT; CDR3: CASSLDLGPRNTEAFF
J: TRBJ2-7; D: -; size: -; V: TRBV21-1; DNA: TGTGCCAGCAGCAAAGCCCCGCGGCGTCGGGGGTACGAGCAGTACTTC; CDR3: CASSKAPRRRGYEQYF
J: TRBJ2-7; D: TRBD2; size: -; V: TRBV5-4; DNA: TGTGCCAGCAAACTGGGACTAGCGGGAGACTACGAGCAGTACTTC; CDR3: CASKLGLAGDYEQYF
J: TRBJ2-3; D: TRBD2; size: -; V: TRBV27; DNA: TGTGCCAGCAGTCCCCGGACTAGCGGGGGAATCCTCACTAGCACAGATACGCAGTATTTT; CDR3: CASSPRTSGGILTSTDTQYF
J: TRBJ2-1; D: TRBD2; size: -; V: TRBV6-6; DNA: TGTGCCAGCAGTTACGGGCGGGAGCGCGACAATGAGCAGTTCTTC; CDR3: CASSYGRERDNEQFF
J: TRBJ2-1; D: TRBD2; size: -; V: TRBV18; DNA: TGTGCCAGCTCTCCGACTAGCGGGAGTTATGGTGGACAGTTCTTC; CDR3: CASSPTSGSYGGQFF
J: TRBJ2-2; D: -; size: -; V: TRBV9; DNA: TGTGCCAGCAGTCCCCACGTGGGGGTAGGGGGCGGGGAGCTGTTTTTT; CDR3: CASSPHVGVGGGELFF
J: TRBJ1-3; D: -; size: -; V: TRBV30; DNA: TGTGCCTGGGCGCGGGGGGCTGGAAACACCATATATTTT; CDR3: CAWARGAGNTIYF
J: TRBJ2-1; D: TRBD1; size: -; V: TRBV5-1; DNA: TGCGCCAGCAGCCGGCGACAGGGGAGCCAGAATGAGCAGTTCTTC; CDR3: CASSRRQGSQNEQFF
J: TRBJ1-2; D: TRBD1; size: -; V: TRBV2; DNA: TGTGCCAGCGCAGGGACAGGGGTTAACGGCTACACCTTC; CDR3: CASAGTGVNGYTF
J: TRBJ2-1; D: -; size: once; V: TRBV28; DNA: TGTGCCAGCAGTGAAATGGGTAGGGACAATGAGCAGTTCTTC; CDR3: CASSEMGRDNEQFF
J: TRBJ1-3; D: -; size: -; V: TRBV5-4; DNA: TGTGCCAGCAGCTTGGGGACCACTGGAAACACCATATATTTT; CDR3: CASSLGTTGNTIYF
J: TRBJ2-7; D: TRBD1; size: -; V: TRBV27; DNA: TGTGCCAGCAGTTTACAAGGGGGCGCCAGCTACGAGCAGTACTTC; CDR3: CASSLQGGASYEQYF
J: TRBJ2-1; D: -; size: -; V: TRBV9; DNA: TGTGCCAGCAGCGTAGTCGGAGGCGTGGACAATGAGCAGTTCTTC; CDR3: CASSVVGGVDNEQFF
J: TRBJ2-7; D: TRBD1; size: -; V: TRBV5-1; DNA: TGCGCCAGCAGCCTGACAGGGGCGTTCACCTACGAGCAGTACTTC; CDR3: CASSLTGAFTYEQYF
J: TRBJ2-7; D: -; size: -; V: TRBV28; DNA: TGTGCCAGCCGGGACACCTATTACGAGCAGTACTTC; CDR3: CASRDTYYEQYF
J: TRBJ2-7; D: -; size: once; V: TRBV28; DNA: TGTGCCAGCAGGGACAGCAACCTCTCCTACGAGCAGTACTTC; CDR3: CASRDSNLSYEQYF
J: TRBJ2-3; D: -; size: -; V: TRBV4-2; DNA: TGTGCCAGCAGCCCTGACGGTACCACAGATACGCAGTATTTT; CDR3: CASSPDGTTDTQYF